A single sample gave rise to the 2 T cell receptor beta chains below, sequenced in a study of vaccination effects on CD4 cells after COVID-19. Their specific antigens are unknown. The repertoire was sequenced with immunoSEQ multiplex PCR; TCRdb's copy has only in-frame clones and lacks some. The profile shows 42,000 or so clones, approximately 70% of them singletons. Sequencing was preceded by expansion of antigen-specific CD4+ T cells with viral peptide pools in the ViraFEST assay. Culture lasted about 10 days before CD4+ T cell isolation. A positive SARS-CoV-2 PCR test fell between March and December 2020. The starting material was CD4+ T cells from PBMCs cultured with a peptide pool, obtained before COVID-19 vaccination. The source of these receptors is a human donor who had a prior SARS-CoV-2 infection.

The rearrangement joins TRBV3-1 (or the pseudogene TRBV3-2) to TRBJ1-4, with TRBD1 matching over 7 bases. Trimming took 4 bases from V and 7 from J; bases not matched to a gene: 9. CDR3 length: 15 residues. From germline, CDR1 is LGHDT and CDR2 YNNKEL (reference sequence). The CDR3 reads CASSPFQGGAEKLFF. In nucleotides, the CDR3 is TGTGCCAGCAGCCCCTTTCAGGGGGGGGCTGAAAAACTGTTTTTT.

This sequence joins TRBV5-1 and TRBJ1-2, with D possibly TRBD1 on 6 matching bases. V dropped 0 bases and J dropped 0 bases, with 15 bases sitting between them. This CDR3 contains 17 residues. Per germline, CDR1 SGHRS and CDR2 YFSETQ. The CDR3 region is CASSLAISGEANYGYTF. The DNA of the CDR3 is TGCGCCAGCAGCTTGGCGATCTCAGGGGAAGCTAACTATGGCTACACCTTC.